This paragraph covers one TCR beta chain sequence. Its antigen is currently unknown. The data were obtained in a study of CD8 T cells in ankylosing spondylitis. Overall study findings and caveats: Some of these motif variants have turned up before, in reports on reactive arthritis synovial fluid and blood. From matched ankylosing spondylitis synovial fluid, disease-linked clones were reportedly recovered at significantly enriched levels. As for the disease-linked clones, they showed a CD8+ phenotype and occurred at relatively low frequencies in peripheral blood.

Libraries for TCR beta were made by quantitative 5'-RACE with molecular barcodes. A single record per CDR3 protein comes from TCRdb applying MiXCR to the 5' RACE reads. The sample carries under 300,000 distinct CDR3 sequences, about 11% recorded once. Per the germline V gene, CDR1 is SGDLS and CDR2 is YYNGEE. Between the trimmed V and J ends, which lost 3 bases and 2 bases, there was a span of 11 bases. This CDR3 has 15 residues. The sequence was obtained from a male donor with ankylosing spondylitis or in good health (not recorded which). The sample taken for sequencing was blood, either unsorted or a sorted T cell fraction (not recorded which). The chain recombines TRBV9 with TRBJ2-2; unclear D gene. The CDR3 loop reads CASSALQTNTGELFF. The CDR3 DNA sequence: TGTGCCAGCAGCGCGTTACAAACCAACACCGGGGAGCTGTTTTTT.